This T cell receptor (beta chain) was captured by sequencing in a study of blood T cell repertoires in COVID-19. For the study at large: Italy, Spain and the United States were the sources of the convalescent and acute COVID-19 samples.

One Seattle source followed patients from active infection through their disease course. The ends were cut back, 0 bases at V and 0 bases at J, with 9 bases in the middle. CDR1 SGHTA and CDR2 FQGNSA come from the germline V gene. This CDR3 has 16 residues. Measured with immunoSEQ multiplex PCR; TCRdb has only the in-frame clones, and not every one. The sample shows approximately 530,000 clones, 85% to 90% of them seen only once. In its sample, this clone was seen a few times. Different DNA sequences within this sample yield the same CDR3. This receptor was identified in a woman aged 45-59 years with COVID-19, enrolled during active disease. Source material: peripheral blood. This rearrangement joins TRBV7-2 to TRBJ1-5, with D maybe TRBD1 (5 bases). CDR3 sequence (DNA): TGTGCCAGCAGCTTAGCGGGGGGTTATAGCAATCAGCCCCAGCATTTT. Translating gives CASSLAGGYSNQPQHF.